This T cell receptor (beta chain) is drawn from a study of identical twins. Study-level points and caveats: Conclusions were based on cross-sectional statistical analysis, without following the same donors.

In regard to this clonotype: What it recognizes is unknown.

TCRdb reanalysed the 5' RACE reads using MiXCR and keeps one entry per CDR3 protein. Here the sample spans approximately 530,000 distinct CDR3 sequences, 20% to 25% being singletons. These records were also assigned to another study, of yellow fever vaccine responses in identical twins.

The material sequenced was CD4+ T cells sorted from blood. The source is a woman between 18 and 29 years old in good health.

CDR3 nucleotides: TGCAGTGCTACCCCCGGGACAGGAGGAGGGGATACGCAGTATTTT. Translated, it gives CSATPGTGGGDTQYF. The chain employs TRBV20-1 and TRBJ2-3; 8 positions agree with TRBD1. The CDR3 consists of 15 residues. Germline V lookup: CDR1 DFQATT, CDR2 SNEGSKA (reference sequence). The V and J ends lost 4 bases and 6 bases, in that order; junction bases with no gene match: 12.